One T cell receptor beta chain is described in this entry. Its antigen is unidentified. The record originates from a study of blood T cells in healthy people across ages. Findings of the study overall: Older age coincided with a roughly linear decline in TCR beta diversity per million T cells.

In germline, CDR1 is KGHSH, CDR2 LQKENI. This CDR3 has 16 residues. V was trimmed by 6 bases and J by 4 bases, leaving 20 bases between them. For the second PCR, which ran for about 7 to 11 cycles, a sample-barcoded 5' primer and a J-beta primer mix were used. From the 5' RACE reads, TCRdb called clonotypes with MiXCR, one entry per CDR3 protein. The repertoire includes 1 million to 1.2 million distinct CDR3 sequences, 35% to 40% of them detected once, and around 12% sits in the top ten. The chain combines TRBV18 with TRBJ2-3; tentative D call: TRBD1 (6 bases). This TCR came from a man younger than 35 in good health. Sequencing input: blood. The DNA for the CDR3 is TGTGCCAGCTCTCGTCTGCACAACAGGGTCGCAGATACGCAGTATTTT. Its translation: CASSRLHNRVADTQYF.